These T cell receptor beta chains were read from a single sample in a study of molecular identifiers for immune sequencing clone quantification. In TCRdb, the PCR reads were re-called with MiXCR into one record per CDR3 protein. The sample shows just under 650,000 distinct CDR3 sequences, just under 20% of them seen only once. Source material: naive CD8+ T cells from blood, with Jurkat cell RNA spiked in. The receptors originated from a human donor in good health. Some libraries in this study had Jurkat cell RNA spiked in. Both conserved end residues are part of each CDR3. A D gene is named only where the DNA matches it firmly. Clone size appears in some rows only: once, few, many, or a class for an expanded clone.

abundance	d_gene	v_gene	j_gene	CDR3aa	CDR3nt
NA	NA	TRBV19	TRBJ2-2	CASSWGYGELFF	TGTGCCAGTAGTTGGGGCTACGGGGAGCTGTTTTTT
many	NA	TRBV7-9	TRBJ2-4	CASSESPKNIQYF	TGTGCCAGCAGTGAAAGCCCCAAAAACATTCAGTACTTC
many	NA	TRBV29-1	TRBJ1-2	CSATGQNGYTF	TGCAGCGCAACAGGACAGAATGGCTACACCTTC
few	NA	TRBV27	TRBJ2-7	CASGKIQAVATYEQYF	TGTGCCAGCGGTAAAATACAGGCTGTCGCGACCTACGAGCAGTACTTC
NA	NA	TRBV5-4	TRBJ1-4	CASSLGQNNVKLFF	TGTGCCAGCAGCTTGGGACAAAATAATGTAAAACTGTTTTTT
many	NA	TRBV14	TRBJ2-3	CASSQDRRDTQYF	TGTGCCAGCAGCCAAGATAGGAGAGATACGCAGTATTTT
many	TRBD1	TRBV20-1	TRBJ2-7	CSAPPPDRVWGEQYF	TGCAGTGCTCCCCCCCCGGACAGGGTTTGGGGCGAGCAGTACTTC
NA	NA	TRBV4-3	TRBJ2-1	CASSQATRSSYNEQFF	TGCGCCAGCAGCCAAGCCACTAGGAGCTCCTACAATGAGCAGTTCTTC
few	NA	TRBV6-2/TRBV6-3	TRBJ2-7	CASSYGTATYEQYF	TGTGCCAGCAGTTACGGGACGGCAACCTACGAGCAGTACTTC
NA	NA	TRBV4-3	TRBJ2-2	CASSQDGSINTGELFF	TGCGCCAGCAGCCAAGATGGGTCCATTAACACCGGGGAGCTGTTTTTT
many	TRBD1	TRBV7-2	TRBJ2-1	CASSLYVGQGIYNEQFF	TGTGCCAGCAGCTTATACGTTGGACAGGGCATCTACAATGAGCAGTTCTTC
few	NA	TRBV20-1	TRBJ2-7	CSARDPNYSYEQYF	TGCAGTGCTAGAGATCCTAATTACTCCTACGAGCAGTACTTC
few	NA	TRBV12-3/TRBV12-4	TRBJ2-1	CASSPAVVEQFF	TGTGCCAGCAGCCCCGCCGTCGTTGAGCAGTTCTTC
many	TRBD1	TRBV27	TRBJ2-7	CASSKETGGSTYEQYF	TGTGCCAGCAGCAAGGAGACAGGGGGCTCCACGTACGAGCAGTACTTC
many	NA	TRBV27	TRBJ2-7	CATKTASGSYEQYF	TGTGCCACGAAGACGGCGAGCGGGTCCTACGAGCAGTACTTC
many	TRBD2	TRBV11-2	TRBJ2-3	CASSWGLAGPRGDTQYF	TGTGCCAGCAGCTGGGGACTAGCGGGGCCCCGGGGCGATACGCAGTATTTT
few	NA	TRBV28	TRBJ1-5	CASGLGLRGNQPQHF	TGTGCCAGCGGGTTGGGCCTACGGGGCAATCAGCCCCAGCATTTT
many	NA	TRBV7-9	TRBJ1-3	CASSLPFPGQLSSGNTIYF	TGTGCCAGCAGCTTACCCTTTCCTGGTCAGCTGAGCTCTGGAAACACCATATATTTT
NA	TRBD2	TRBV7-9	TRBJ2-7	CARSLLSGGASYEQYF	TGTGCCAGAAGCCTCCTCAGCGGGGGGGCCTCTTACGAGCAGTACTTC
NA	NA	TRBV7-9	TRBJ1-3	CANSSGRSLSGNTIYF	TGTGCCAACAGCTCAGGACGGAGCCTCTCTGGAAACACCATATATTTT
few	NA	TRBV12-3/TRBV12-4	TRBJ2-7	CASTATDTYEQYF	TGTGCCAGCACCGCCACAGATACCTACGAGCAGTACTTC
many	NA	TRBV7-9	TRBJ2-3	CASSPPRGANSNTDTQYF	TGTGCCAGCAGCCCGCCCAGGGGGGCCAACTCGAACACAGATACGCAGTATTTT
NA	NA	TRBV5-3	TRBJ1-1	CASSLGGRAMNTGAFF	TGTGCCAGCAGCTTGGGAGGGCGGGCGATGAACACTGGAGCTTTCTTT
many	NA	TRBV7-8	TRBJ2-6	CASSLEPGVAPGANVLTF	TGTGCCAGCAGCTTAGAGCCAGGGGTAGCTCCTGGGGCCAACGTCCTGACTTTC
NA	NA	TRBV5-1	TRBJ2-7	CASSLVAYEQCF	TGCGCCAGCAGCTTGGTAGCCTACGAGCAGTGCTTC
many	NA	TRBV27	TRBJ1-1	CASSFGQHTEAFF	TGTGCCAGCAGTTTCGGCCAGCACACTGAAGCTTTCTTT
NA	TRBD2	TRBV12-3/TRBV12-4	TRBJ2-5	CASSPGGIRETQYF	TGTGCCAGCAGCCCGGGGGGGATCCGGGAGACCCAGTACTTC
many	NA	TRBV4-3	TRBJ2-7	CASSQAGGQDSYEQYF	TGCGCCAGCAGCCAAGCGGGGGGACAGGACTCCTACGAGCAGTACTTC
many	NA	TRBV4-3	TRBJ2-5	CASSPDSRLETQYF	TGCGCCAGCAGCCCGGACAGCCGATTGGAGACCCAGTACTTC
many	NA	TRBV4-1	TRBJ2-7	CASSQVGPVGNEQYF	TGCGCCAGCAGCCAAGTCGGCCCCGTGGGGAACGAGCAGTACTTC
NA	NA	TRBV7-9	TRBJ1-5	CASSLGVNQPQQF	TGTGCCAGCAGTTTAGGGGTTAACCAGCCCCAGCAATTT
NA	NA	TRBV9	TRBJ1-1	CASSSDLRKGEAFF	TGTGCCAGCAGCTCCGATCTGCGGAAGGGGGAAGCTTTCTTT
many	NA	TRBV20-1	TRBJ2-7	CSARDPGGSYEQYF	TGCAGTGCTAGAGACCCAGGAGGTTCCTACGAGCAGTACTTC
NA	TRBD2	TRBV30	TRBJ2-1	CAWSVRTSGRESSYNEQFF	TGTGCCTGGAGTGTAAGGACTAGCGGGAGGGAGAGCTCCTACAATGAGCAGTTCTTC
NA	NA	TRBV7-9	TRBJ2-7	CASSPGTDLTYEQYF	TGTGCCAGCAGCCCAGGGACGGACCTTACCTACGAGCAGTACTTC
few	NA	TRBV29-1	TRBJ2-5	CSVGTLPYF	TGCAGCGTTGGGACTCTCCCGTACTTC
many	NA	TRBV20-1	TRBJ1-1	CSAPRGYEAFF	TGCAGTGCTCCCCGGGGCTATGAAGCTTTCTTT
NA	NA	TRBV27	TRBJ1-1	CASRPAITPWAEAFF	TGTGCCAGCAGACCCGCAATAACACCATGGGCCGAAGCTTTCTTT
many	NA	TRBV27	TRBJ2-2	CASSLGRNAGELFF	TGTGCCAGCAGTTTAGGGCGCAATGCCGGGGAGCTGTTTTTT
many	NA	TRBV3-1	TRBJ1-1	CASSQDHGRVEAFF	TGTGCCAGCAGCCAAGATCATGGCAGGGTCGAAGCTTTCTTT
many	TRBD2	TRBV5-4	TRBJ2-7	CASSFGLEGYEQYF	TGTGCCAGCAGCTTCGGACTAGAAGGCTACGAGCAGTACTTC
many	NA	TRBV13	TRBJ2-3	CASSFRDGSTDTQYF	TGTGCCAGCAGCTTCCGGGACGGGAGCACAGATACGCAGTATTTT
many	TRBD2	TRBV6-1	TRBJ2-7	CASSEVTSGTYEQYF	TGTGCCAGCAGTGAAGTAACTAGCGGGACCTACGAGCAGTACTTC
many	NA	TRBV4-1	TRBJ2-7	CASSQDEGNEQYF	TGCGCCAGCAGCCAAGACGAGGGAAACGAGCAGTACTTC
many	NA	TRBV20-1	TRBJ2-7	CSASDRDKVYEQYF	TGCAGTGCTAGTGACCGGGACAAGGTCTACGAGCAGTACTTC
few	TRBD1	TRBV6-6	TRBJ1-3	CASSYGTGGRNTIYF	TGTGCCAGCAGTTACGGGACAGGGGGAAGAAACACCATATATTTT
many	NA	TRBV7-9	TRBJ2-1	CASSSLRQVRGNEQFF	TGTGCCAGCAGCTCTCTTCGACAAGTCCGGGGGAATGAGCAGTTCTTC
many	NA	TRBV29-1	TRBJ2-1	CSVDPSWGTYNEQFF	TGCAGCGTCGACCCTAGCTGGGGGACGTACAATGAGCAGTTCTTC
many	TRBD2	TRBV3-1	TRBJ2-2	CASSQKGLAGVTGELFF	TGTGCCAGCAGCCAAAAGGGACTAGCGGGAGTAACCGGGGAGCTGTTTTTT
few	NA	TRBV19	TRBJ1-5	CASIELPGSGQPQHF	TGTGCCAGTATCGAACTCCCAGGGTCTGGCCAGCCCCAGCATTTT
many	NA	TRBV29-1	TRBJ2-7	CSVELRGHPYEQYF	TGCAGCGTTGAGCTCCGGGGTCACCCCTACGAGCAGTACTTC
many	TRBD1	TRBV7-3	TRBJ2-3	CASSLMGQGSGTDTQYF	TGTGCCAGCAGCTTAATGGGACAGGGGTCTGGCACAGATACGCAGTATTTT
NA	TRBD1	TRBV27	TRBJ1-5	CASSSRDRVWISGRGFTDTQHF	TGTGCCAGCAGTTCCCGGGACAGGGTTTGGATAAGCGGGAGAGGCTTTACAGATACGCAGCATTTT
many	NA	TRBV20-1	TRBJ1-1	CSAIVPELANTEAFF	TGCAGTGCTATCGTCCCCGAGTTGGCGAACACTGAAGCTTTCTTT
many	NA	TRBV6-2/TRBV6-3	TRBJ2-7	CASSPLGQSYEQYF	TGTGCCAGCAGTCCCCTTGGACAGTCCTACGAGCAGTACTTC